Given below is one T cell receptor (beta chain) in context. Its target is unknown. The CDR3 spans 13 residues. V was pared by 2 bases and J by 6 bases, with 10 bases between. The protocol was immunoSEQ multiplex PCR, while the TCRdb copy is restricted to in-frame clones and leaves out a portion. The table records 150,000 to 250,000 clones, around 93% of them present only once. The sample originates from a study of T cell responses to AZD1222 COVID-19 vaccine. Study-level points and caveats: Following two doses of AZD1222, Spike-specific TCR breadth and depth rose. Spike regions recognized by vaccine-associated CD4 TCRs spanned the protein, led by 160-218 and 743-854. The donors showed a predominance of white British ancestry and of females, with possible underestimation of clonal diversity.

This chain uses TRBV12-3 or TRBV12-4 with TRBJ1-1; D gene uncertain. This clonotype was obtained from an adult who received the AZD1222 COVID-19 vaccine. Sequences were derived from peripheral blood, sampled 28 days after the second AZD1222 dose. CDR3 loop: CASSLPWPAEAFF. CDR3 nucleotides: TGTGCCAGCAGTTTACCGTGGCCCGCTGAAGCTTTCTTT.